Below, 8 T cell receptor beta chains from the same sample are listed, as sequenced in a study of T cells in Graves' hyperthyroidism and ophthalmopathy (dated by TCRdb to between 2018 and 2020). The library was built by means of multiplex PCR. Sequencing was performed on an Illumina HiSeq 2000. The TCR beta CDR3 regions were amplified from the RNA transcripts. For the first round of RT-PCR on the TCR CDR3, the HTBI primer set was used together with the Qiagen OneStep RT-PCR kit. Through fastp at Q25 and MiXCR, TCRdb rebuilt clones from the public reads, retaining in-frame beta chains. Each CDR3 protein appears once, grouped with its most common genes and DNA. In all, the sample holds 330,000 or so distinct CDR3 sequences, and approximately 18% of those were seen once. Around 15% of the sample comes from the top ten. What was sequenced was blood. All receptors derive from a middle-aged woman with Graves' ophthalmopathy.

This clonotype was picked up many times. CDR3 DNA sequence: TGTGCCAGCAGTCACGCGGACGAGCAGTACTTC. Translated, it gives CASSHADEQYF. The genes are TRBV12-3 or TRBV12-4 and TRBJ2-7; D is undetermined. Trimming pared 5 bases from V and 5 bases from J, leaving 7 bases between. This CDR3 has 11 residues.

This clonotype appeared many times. The chain recombines TRBV20-1 with TRBJ1-1; D may be TRBD1 (5 bases). The V gene's germline CDR1 is DFQATT and CDR2 SNEGSKA (reference sequence). This CDR3 comprises 14 residues. Trimming cost V 0 bases and J 4 bases, with 12 bases left between them. The CDR3 region is CSAREDSRLTEAFF. As DNA, the CDR3 is TGCAGTGCTAGAGAAGACAGCCGGCTCACTGAAGCTTTCTTT.

Many counts were recorded for this clonotype. This chain links TRBV20-1 with TRBJ1-1; 8 nucleotides align to TRBD1. The CDR3 sequence is 15 residues long. Per the germline V gene, CDR1 is DFQATT and CDR2 is SNEGSKA (reference sequence). J lost 1 base, V lost 4 bases, and 8 bases had no gene match. CDR3 nucleotide sequence: TGCAGTGCTACGACACCCAGGGGGCGGAACACTGAAGCTTTCTTT. Translation: CSATTPRGRNTEAFF.

In its sample, this clonotype was seen many times. J is TRBJ1-2 and V is TRBV29-1; TRBD1 matches at 7 bases. This CDR3 has 11 residues. The trim removed 5 bases at V and 8 bases at J, leaving 5 bases unmatched. Germline values: CDR1 SQVTM, CDR2 ANQGSEA. The CDR3 sequence: CSVSTGVGYTF. Here the CDR3 DNA reads TGCAGCGTTTCAACAGGGGTAGGCTACACCTTC.

The chain has TRBV4-1 and TRBJ1-2, with no clear D. CDR1 and CDR2 (germline): MGHRA, YSYEKL. V lost 3 bases, J lost 5 bases, and 10 bases lay in between. The CDR3 has 13 amino acids. This chain's CDR3 is CASSQGPPYGYTF. The CDR3 DNA follows: TGCGCCAGCAGCCAGGGCCCCCCTTATGGCTACACCTTC.

This clonotype was recorded at least ten times. This rearrangement joins TRBV6-2 or TRBV6-3 to TRBJ2-5; a weak D match, TRBD2 (5 bases). Trimming removed 7 bases at V and 0 bases at J, with 9 bases between. The CDR3 loop spans 13 amino acids. Germline values: CDR1 MNHEY, CDR2 SVGEGT. The CDR3 here is CASTWRDQETQYF. In nucleotides, the CDR3 is TGTGCCAGCACGTGGCGGGACCAAGAGACCCAGTACTTC.

This chain links TRBV20-1 with TRBJ2-7; 9 bases line up with TRBD2. Germline CDR1 is DFQATT and CDR2 is SNEGSKA (reference sequence). This CDR3 is built from 14 residues. The V gene end was trimmed by 6 bases and the J gene end by 4 bases; junction bases not matched to a gene: 10. DNA of the CDR3: TGCAGTGCCCCGGGTCTAGCGGGAAGTTACGAGCAGTACTTC. The encoded protein is CSAPGLAGSYEQYF.

This clonotype was seen repeatedly, ten times or more. V usage is TRBV12-3 or TRBV12-4 and J usage is TRBJ1-1; D unresolved. Between the trimmed V and J ends, which lost 5 bases and 6 bases, there was a span of 13 bases. The CDR3 sequence is 13 residues long. The CDR3 spells CASSIPAGAEAFF. The CDR3 coding sequence is TGTGCCAGCAGTATCCCGGCCGGGGCTGAAGCTTTCTTT.